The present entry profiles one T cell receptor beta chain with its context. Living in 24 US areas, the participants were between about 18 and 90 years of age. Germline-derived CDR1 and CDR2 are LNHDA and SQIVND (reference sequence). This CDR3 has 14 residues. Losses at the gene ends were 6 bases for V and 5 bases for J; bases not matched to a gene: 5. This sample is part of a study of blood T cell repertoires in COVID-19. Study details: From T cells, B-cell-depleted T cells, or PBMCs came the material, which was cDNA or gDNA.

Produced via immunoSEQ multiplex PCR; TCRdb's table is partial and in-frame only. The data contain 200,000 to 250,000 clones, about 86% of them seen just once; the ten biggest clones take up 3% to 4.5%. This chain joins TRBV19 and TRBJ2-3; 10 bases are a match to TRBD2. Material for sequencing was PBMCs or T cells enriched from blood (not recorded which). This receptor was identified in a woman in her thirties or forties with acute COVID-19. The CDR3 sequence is CASSPSGRQDTQYF. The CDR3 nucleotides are TGTGCCAGTAGCCCTAGCGGGAGACAAGATACGCAGTATTTT.